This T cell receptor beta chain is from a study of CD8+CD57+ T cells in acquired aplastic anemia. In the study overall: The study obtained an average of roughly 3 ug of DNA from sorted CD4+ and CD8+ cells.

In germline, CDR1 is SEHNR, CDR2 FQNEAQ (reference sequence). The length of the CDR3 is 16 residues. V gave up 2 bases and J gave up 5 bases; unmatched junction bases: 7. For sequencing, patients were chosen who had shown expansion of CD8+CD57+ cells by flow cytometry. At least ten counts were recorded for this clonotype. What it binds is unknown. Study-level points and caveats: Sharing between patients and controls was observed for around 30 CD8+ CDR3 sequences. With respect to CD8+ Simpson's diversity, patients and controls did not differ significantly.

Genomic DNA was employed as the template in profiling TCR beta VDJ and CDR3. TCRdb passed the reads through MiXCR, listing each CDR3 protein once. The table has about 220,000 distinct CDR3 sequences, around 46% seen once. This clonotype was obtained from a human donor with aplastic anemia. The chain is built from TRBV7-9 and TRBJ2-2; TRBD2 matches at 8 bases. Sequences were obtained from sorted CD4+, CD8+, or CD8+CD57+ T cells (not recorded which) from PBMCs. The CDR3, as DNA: TGTGCCAGCAGCTTAAAGGCGGGAGGCCGTACCGGGGAGCTGTTTTTT. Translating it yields CASSLKAGGRTGELFF.